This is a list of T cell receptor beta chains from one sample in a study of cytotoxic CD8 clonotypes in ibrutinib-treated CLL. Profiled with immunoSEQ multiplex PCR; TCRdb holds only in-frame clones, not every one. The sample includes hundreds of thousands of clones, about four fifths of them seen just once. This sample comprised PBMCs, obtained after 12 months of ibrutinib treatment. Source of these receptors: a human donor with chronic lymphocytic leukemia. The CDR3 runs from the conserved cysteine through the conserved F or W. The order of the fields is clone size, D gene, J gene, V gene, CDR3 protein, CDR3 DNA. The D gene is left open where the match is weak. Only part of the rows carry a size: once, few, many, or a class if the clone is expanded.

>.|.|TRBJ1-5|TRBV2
CASKVRGGNQPQHF
TGTGCCAGCAAGGTGAGGGGCGGCAATCAGCCCCAGCATTTT
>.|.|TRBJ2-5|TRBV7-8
CASSFAGRETQYF
TGTGCCAGCAGCTTCGCGGGTCGGGAGACCCAGTACTTC
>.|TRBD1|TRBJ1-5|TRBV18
CASSPPIVGGQLNQPQHF
TGTGCCAGCTCACCACCGATCGTAGGGGGACAGCTTAATCAGCCCCAGCATTTT
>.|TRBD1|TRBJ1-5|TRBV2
CASSPTTDRDDQPQHF
TGTGCCAGCAGTCCAACAACGGACAGGGATGATCAGCCCCAGCATTTT
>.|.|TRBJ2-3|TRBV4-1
CASSQGPSSTDTQYF
TGCGCCAGCAGCCAAGGGCCGAGTAGCACAGATACGCAGTATTTT
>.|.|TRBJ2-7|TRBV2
CASSRKGGPVISVLGEQYF
TGTGCCAGCAGCCGGAAGGGAGGACCGGTGATCTCGGTGCTTGGCGAGCAGTACTTC
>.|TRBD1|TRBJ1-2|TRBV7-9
CASSERRGQGPNYGYTF
TGTGCCAGCAGCGAACGGAGGGGGCAGGGCCCTAACTATGGCTACACCTTC
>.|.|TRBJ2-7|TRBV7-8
CASSLDTVLYEQYF
TGTGCCAGCAGCTTAGATACGGTTCTCTACGAGCAGTACTTC
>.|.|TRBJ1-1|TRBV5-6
CASRALGAAEAFF
TGTGCCAGCAGGGCGCTTGGCGCGGCTGAAGCTTTCTTT
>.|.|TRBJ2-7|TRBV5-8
CASSFVVVRGAHEQYF
TGTGCCAGCAGCTTCGTGGTCGTCCGCGGGGCCCACGAGCAGTACTTC
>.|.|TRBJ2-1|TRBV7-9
CASSLAEVWTYNEQFF
TGTGCCAGCAGCTTAGCGGAGGTCTGGACCTACAATGAGCAGTTCTTC
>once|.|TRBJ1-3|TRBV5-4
CASSDGLFSGNTIYF
TGTGCCAGCAGCGATGGACTCTTCTCTGGAAACACCATATATTTT
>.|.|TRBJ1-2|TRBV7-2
CASSLGPGSSLGYGYTF
TGTGCCAGCAGCTTAGGTCCAGGGAGTAGTTTAGGATATGGCTACACCTTC
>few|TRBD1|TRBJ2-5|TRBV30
CAWGDSQETQYF
TGTGCCTGGGGGGACAGCCAAGAGACCCAGTACTTC
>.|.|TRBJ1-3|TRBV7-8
CASSRTRGEAGNTIYF
TGTGCCAGCAGTCGCACCAGGGGAGAAGCCGGAAACACCATATATTTT
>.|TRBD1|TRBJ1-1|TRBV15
CATSGTGGYTEAFF
TGTGCCACCAGCGGGACAGGGGGCTATACTGAAGCTTTCTTT
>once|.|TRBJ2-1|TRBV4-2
CASSQGDGAEQFF
TGTGCCAGCAGCCAAGGCGACGGGGCTGAGCAGTTCTTC
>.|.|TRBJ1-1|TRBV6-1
CASSAGTGMNTEAFF
TGTGCCAGCAGTGCTGGGACGGGAATGAACACTGAAGCTTTCTTT
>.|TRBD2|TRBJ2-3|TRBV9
CASSVFSGVRTDTQYF
TGTGCCAGCAGCGTTTTCAGCGGGGTTCGCACAGATACGCAGTATTTT
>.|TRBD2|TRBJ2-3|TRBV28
CASSSGPGYFSGDPDTQYF
TGTGCCAGCAGTTCCGGACCGGGGTACTTTAGCGGGGACCCAGATACGCAGTATTTT
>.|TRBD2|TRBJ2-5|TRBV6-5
CASSYSGTSGQETQYF
TGTGCCAGCAGTTACTCAGGGACTAGCGGGCAAGAGACCCAGTACTTC
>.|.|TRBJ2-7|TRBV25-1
CASSLIGLPYEQYF
TGTGCCAGCAGCCTAATCGGGCTACCCTACGAGCAGTACTTC
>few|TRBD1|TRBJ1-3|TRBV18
CASSPRDRSGNTIYF
TGTGCCAGCTCACCACGGGACAGATCTGGAAACACCATATATTTT
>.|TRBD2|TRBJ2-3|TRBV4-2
CASSQESGDTDTQYF
TGTGCCAGCAGCCAAGAAAGCGGGGACACAGATACGCAGTATTTT
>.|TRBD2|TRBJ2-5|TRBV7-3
CRTSGILQETQYF
TGTCGGACTAGCGGGATCCTCCAAGAGACCCAGTACTTC
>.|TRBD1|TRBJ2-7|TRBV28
CASLRQGAYEQYF
TGTGCCAGTCTACGACAGGGGGCCTACGAGCAGTACTTC
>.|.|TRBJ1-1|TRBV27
CASRRGGAEAFF
TGTGCCAGTAGGAGGGGGGGCGCGGAAGCTTTCTTT
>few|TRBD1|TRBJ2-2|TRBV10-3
CAISARDRGTGELFF
TGTGCCATCAGTGCCCGGGACAGGGGGACCGGGGAGCTGTTTTTT
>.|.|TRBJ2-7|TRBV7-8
CASSLPSSYEQYF
TGTGCCAGCAGCTTACCTTCATCCTACGAGCAGTACTTC
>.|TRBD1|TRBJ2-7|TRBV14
CASSQYRDSFYEQYF
TGTGCCAGCAGCCAATATCGGGACAGCTTCTACGAGCAGTACTTC
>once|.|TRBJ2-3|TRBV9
CASSPTGLRPSTDTQYF
TGTGCCAGCAGCCCAACCGGGCTCCGCCCTAGCACAGATACGCAGTATTTT
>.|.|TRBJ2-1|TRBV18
CASSEMRGTGPQQFF
TGTGCCAGCTCAGAGATGAGGGGCACAGGACCACAGCAGTTCTTC
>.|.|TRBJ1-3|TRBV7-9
CASSPVRVAGNTIYF
TGTGCCAGCAGCCCAGTGCGGGTGGCAGGAAACACCATATATTTT
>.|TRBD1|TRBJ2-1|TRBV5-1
CASSFLGTAYNEQFF
TGCGCCAGCAGCTTCCTCGGGACAGCCTACAATGAGCAGTTCTTC
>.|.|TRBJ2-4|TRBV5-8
CASQNTGPRQIAKNIQYF
TGTGCCAGCCAGAATACCGGACCCCGCCAAATAGCCAAAAACATTCAGTACTTC
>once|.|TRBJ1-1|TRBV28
CASSAGELHTEAFF
TGTGCCAGCAGTGCCGGGGAGTTGCACACTGAAGCTTTCTTT
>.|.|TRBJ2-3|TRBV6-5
CASSYLGDTQYF
TGTGCCAGCAGTTACCTGGGAGATACGCAGTATTTT
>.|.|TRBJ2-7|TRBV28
CASRTPNYEQYF
TGTGCCAGCAGGACACCTAACTACGAGCAGTACTTC
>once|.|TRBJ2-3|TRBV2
CASRRGGGTDTQYF
TGTGCCAGCAGGCGGGGCGGGGGCACAGATACGCAGTATTTT
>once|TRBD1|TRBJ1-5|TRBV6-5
CASSYSQGDQPQHF
TGTGCCAGCAGTTACTCCCAGGGGGATCAGCCCCAGCATTTT
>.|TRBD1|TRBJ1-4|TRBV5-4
CASGRDRGNEKLFF
TGTGCCAGCGGAAGGGACAGGGGAAATGAAAAACTGTTTTTT
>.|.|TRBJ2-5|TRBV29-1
CSAGKLAETQYF
TGCAGCGCCGGTAAGCTAGCGGAGACCCAGTACTTC
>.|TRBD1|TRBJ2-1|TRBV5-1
CASSEGTGSNEQFF
TGCGCCAGCAGCGAGGGGACAGGGTCGAATGAGCAGTTCTTC
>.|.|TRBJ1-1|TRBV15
CATSSSRGSKDTEAFF
TGTGCCACCAGCAGCTCGAGGGGCTCTAAGGACACTGAAGCTTTCTTT
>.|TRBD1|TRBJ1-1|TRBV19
CASKYGTGDTEAFF
TGTGCCAGTAAATATGGGACAGGGGACACTGAAGCTTTCTTT
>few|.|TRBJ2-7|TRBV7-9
CASSPGSTEQYF
TGTGCCAGCAGCCCGGGGAGCACGGAGCAGTACTTC
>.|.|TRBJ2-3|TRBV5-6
CASRGPWADTQYF
TGTGCCAGCAGGGGACCCTGGGCAGATACGCAGTATTTT
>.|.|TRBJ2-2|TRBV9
CASSVGGNTGELFF
TGTGCCAGCAGCGTAGGGGGGAACACCGGGGAGCTGTTTTTT
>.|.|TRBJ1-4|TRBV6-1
CASNRQPNEKLFF
TGTGCCAGCAACAGACAACCCAATGAAAAACTGTTTTTT
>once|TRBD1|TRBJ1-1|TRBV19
CASSPRGTENTEAFF
TGTGCCAGTAGTCCGCGAGGGACAGAGAACACTGAAGCTTTCTTT
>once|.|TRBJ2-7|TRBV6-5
CASSYSDAPPEEQYF
TGTGCCAGCAGTTACTCGGATGCACCCCCAGAGGAGCAGTACTTC
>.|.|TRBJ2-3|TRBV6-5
CASSFYGRGTDTQYF
TGTGCCAGCAGCTTCTATGGGCGGGGCACAGATACGCAGTATTTT
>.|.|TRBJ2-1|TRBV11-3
CASSASQSEEQFF
TGTGCCAGCAGCGCTAGTCAGTCCGAAGAGCAGTTCTTC
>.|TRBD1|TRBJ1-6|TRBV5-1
CASSGDRGRVNSPLHF
TGCGCCAGCAGCGGGGACAGGGGGCGCGTGAATTCACCCCTCCACTTT
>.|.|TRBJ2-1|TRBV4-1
CASSQEAAGIYNEQFF
TGCGCCAGCAGCCAAGAAGCGGCGGGGATTTACAATGAGCAGTTCTTC
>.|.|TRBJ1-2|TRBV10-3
CAISDREDYGYTF
TGTGCCATCAGTGACAGGGAAGACTATGGCTACACCTTC
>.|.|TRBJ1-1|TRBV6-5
CASSYSGLNTEAFF
TGTGCCAGCAGTTACTCGGGTCTTAACACTGAAGCTTTCTTT
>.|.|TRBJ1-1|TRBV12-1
CASSLDRGVNTEAFF
TGTGCCAGCAGCTTGGACAGGGGGGTGAACACTGAAGCTTTCTTT
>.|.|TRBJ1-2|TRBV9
CASSVDSSNYGYTF
TGTGCCAGCAGCGTAGACAGTAGTAACTATGGCTACACCTTC
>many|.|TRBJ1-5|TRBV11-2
CASSLDANQPQHF
TGTGCCAGCAGCTTAGATGCCAATCAGCCCCAGCATTTT